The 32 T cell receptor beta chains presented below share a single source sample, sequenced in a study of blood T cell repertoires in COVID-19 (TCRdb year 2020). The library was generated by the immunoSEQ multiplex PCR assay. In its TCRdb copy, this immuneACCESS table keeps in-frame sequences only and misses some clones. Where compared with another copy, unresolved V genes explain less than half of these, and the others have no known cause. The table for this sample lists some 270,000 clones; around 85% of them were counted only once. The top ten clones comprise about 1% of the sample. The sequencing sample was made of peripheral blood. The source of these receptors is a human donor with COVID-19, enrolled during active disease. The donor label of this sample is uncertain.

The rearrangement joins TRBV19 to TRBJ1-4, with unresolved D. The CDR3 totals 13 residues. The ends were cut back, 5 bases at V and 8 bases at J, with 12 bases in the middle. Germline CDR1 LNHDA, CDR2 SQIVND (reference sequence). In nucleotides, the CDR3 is TGTGCCAGTAGTCTACAAGTCAGGGAAAAACTGTTTTTT. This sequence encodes CASSLQVREKLFF.

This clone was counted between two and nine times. In nucleotides, the CDR3 is TGTGCCAGCAGCGTAGCTGGGGGAGGACAGGGATACGAGCAGTACTTC. Translation gives CASSVAGGGQGYEQYF. The rearrangement links TRBV9 to TRBJ2-7; 8 positions agree with TRBD1. Trimming cost V 0 bases and J 4 bases; bases outside gene matches: 9. In germline, CDR1 is SGDLS, CDR2 YYNGEE. This CDR3 contains 16 residues. Together with reference TRBV9 and TRBJ2-7, the CDR3 gives the full variable domain: DSGVTQTPKHLITATGQRVTLRCSPRSGDLSVYWYQQSLDQGLQFLIQYYNGEERAKGNILERFSAQQFPDLHSELNLSSLELGDSALYFCASSVAGGGQGYEQYFGPGTRLTVT.

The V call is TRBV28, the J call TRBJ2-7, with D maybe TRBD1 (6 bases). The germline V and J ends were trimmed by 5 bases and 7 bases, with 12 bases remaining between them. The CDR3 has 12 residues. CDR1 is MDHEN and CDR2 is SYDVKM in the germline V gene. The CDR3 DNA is TGTGCCAGCAGTACCGGACAGAGTGAGCAGTACTTC. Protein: CASSTGQSEQYF. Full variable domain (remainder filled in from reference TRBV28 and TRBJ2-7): DVKVTQSSRYLVKRTGEKVFLECVQDMDHENMFWYRQDPGLGLRLIYFSYDVKMKEKGDIPEGYSVSREKKERFSLILESASTNQTSMYLCASSTGQSEQYFGPGTRLTVT.

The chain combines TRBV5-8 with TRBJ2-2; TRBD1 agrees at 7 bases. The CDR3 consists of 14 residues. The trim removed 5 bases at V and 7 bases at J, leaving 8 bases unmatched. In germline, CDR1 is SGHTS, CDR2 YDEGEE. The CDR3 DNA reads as TGTGCCAGCAGTGACAGGGACCAAGGCGGGGAGCTGTTTTTT. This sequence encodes CASSDRDQGGELFF.

The CDR3 nucleotides read TGTGCCAGCAGCCAAGATCAGCGGGCCACAGATACGCAGTATTTT. Amino acids: CASSQDQRATDTQYF. The V and J genes are TRBV3-1 (or the pseudogene TRBV3-2) and TRBJ2-3; D is possibly TRBD2 (6 bases). Germline-derived CDR1 and CDR2 are LGHDT and YNNKEL (reference sequence). This CDR3 spans 15 amino acids. V was clipped by 0 bases and J by 2 bases, with 9 bases between them.

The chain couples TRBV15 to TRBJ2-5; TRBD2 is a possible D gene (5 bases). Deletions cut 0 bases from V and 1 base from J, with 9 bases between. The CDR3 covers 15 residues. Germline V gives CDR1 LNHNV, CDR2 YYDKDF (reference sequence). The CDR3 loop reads CATSRDGGFQETQYF. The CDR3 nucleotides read TGTGCCACCAGCAGAGATGGAGGCTTCCAAGAGACCCAGTACTTC.

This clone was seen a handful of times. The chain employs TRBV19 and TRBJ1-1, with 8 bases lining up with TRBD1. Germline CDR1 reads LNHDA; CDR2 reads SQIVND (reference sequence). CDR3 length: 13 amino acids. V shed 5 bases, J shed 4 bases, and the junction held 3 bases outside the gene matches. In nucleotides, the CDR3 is TGTGCCAGTAGTTTACAGGGGGGCACTGAAGCTTTCTTT. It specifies CASSLQGGTEAFF.

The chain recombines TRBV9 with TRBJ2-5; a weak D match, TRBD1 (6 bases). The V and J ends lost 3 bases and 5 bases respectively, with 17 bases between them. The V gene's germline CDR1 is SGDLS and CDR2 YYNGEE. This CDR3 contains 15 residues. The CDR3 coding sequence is TGTGCCAGCAGCGCAGGGGTTGGGGCCAGTGAGACCCAGTACTTC. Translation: CASSAGVGASETQYF.

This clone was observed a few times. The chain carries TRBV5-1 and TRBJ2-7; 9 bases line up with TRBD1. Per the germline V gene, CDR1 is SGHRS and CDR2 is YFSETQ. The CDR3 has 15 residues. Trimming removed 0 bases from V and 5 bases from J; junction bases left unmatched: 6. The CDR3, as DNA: TGCGCCAGCAGCTTGGGGGGACAGGGTTATAACGAGCAGTACTTC. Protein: CASSLGGQGYNEQYF.

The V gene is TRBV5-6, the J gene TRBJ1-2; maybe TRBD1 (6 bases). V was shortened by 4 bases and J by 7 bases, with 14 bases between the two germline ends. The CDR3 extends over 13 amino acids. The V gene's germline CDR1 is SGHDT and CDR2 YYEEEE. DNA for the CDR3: TGTGCCAGCAGCCCAGGGGCTCGTGGTGGCTACACCTTC. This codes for CASSPGARGGYTF. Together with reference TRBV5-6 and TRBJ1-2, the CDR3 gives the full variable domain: DAGVTQSPTHLIKTRGQQVTLRCSPKSGHDTVSWYQQALGQGPQFIFQYYEEEERQRGNFPDRFSGHQFPNYSSELNVNALLLGDSALYLCASSPGARGGYTFGSGTRLTVV.

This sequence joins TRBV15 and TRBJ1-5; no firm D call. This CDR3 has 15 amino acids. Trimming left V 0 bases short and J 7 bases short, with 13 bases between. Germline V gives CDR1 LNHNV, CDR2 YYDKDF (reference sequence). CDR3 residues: CATSRDPSGWQPQHF. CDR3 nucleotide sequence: TGTGCCACCAGCAGAGATCCCTCGGGGTGGCAGCCCCAGCATTTT.

The CDR3 DNA is TGCAGCGTTTCGTCGGGGAATTCACCCCTCCACTTT. Protein product: CSVSSGNSPLHF. The J gene is TRBJ1-6, the V gene TRBV29-1; no firm D call. The germline V and J ends were trimmed by 5 bases and 7 bases, with 9 bases remaining between them. The germline gives CDR1 SQVTM, CDR2 ANQGSEA. CDR3 size: 12 residues.

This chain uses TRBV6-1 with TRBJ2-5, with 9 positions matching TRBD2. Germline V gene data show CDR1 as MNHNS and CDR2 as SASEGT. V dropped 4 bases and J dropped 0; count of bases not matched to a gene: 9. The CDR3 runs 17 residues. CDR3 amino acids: CASSVHLAGSNQETQYF. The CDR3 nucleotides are TGTGCCAGCAGTGTCCACCTAGCGGGGTCCAACCAAGAGACCCAGTACTTC.

CDR3 coding DNA: TGTGCCAGCAGCCCCCGTGGGGGTAGCGGGAGGGCGGTTGAGCAGTTCTTC. Translation gives CASSPRGGSGRAVEQFF. The chain couples TRBV9 to TRBJ2-1; 11 bases are a match to TRBD2. Per germline, CDR1 SGDLS and CDR2 YYNGEE. The junction had 15 bases not matched to a gene; V was cut back by 4 bases and J by 9 bases. This CDR3 contains 17 residues.

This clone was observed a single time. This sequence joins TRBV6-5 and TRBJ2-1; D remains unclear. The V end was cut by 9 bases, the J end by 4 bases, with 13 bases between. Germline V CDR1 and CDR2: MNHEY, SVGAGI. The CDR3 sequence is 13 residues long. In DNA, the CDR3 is TGTGCCAGTTTCTCGCTGACTTACAATGAGCAGTTCTTC. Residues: CASFSLTYNEQFF.

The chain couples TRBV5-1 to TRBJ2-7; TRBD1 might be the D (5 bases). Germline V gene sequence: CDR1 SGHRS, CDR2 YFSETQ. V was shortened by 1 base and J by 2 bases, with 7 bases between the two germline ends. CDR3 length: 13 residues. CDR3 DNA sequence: TGCGCCAGCAGCTTGTGGGGCCCCTACGAGCAGTACTTC. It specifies CASSLWGPYEQYF.

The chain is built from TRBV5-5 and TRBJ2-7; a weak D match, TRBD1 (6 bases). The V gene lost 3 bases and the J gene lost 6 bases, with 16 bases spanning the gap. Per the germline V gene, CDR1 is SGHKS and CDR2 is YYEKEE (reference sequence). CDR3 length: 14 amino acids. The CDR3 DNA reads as TGTGCCAGCAGCTCCGGGACACGCGTTGGCGAGCAGTACTTC. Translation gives CASSSGTRVGEQYF. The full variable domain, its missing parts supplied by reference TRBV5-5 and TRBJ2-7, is DAGVTQSPTHLIKTRGQQVTLRCSPISGHKSVSWYQQVLGQGPQFIFQYYEKEERGRGNFPDRFSARQFPNYSSELNVNALLLGDSALYLCASSSGTRVGEQYFGPGTRLTVT.

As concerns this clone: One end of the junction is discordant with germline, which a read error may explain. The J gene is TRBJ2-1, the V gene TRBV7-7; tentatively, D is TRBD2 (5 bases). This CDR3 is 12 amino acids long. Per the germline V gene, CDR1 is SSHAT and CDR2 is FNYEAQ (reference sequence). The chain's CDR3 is CASSLVPGEQFF. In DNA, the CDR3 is TGTGCTAGCAGCTTAGTACCGGGGGAGCAGTTCTTC.

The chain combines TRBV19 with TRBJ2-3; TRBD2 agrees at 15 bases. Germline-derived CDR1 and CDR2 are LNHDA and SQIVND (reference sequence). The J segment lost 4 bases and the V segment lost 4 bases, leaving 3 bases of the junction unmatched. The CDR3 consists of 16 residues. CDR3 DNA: TGTGCCAGTAGTAGGGGACTAGCGGGAGGCCCAGATACGCAGTATTTT. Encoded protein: CASSRGLAGGPDTQYF.

This chain's CDR3 is CASSASGVNYGYTF. CDR3 sequence (DNA): TGCGCCAGCAGCGCCAGCGGGGTTAACTATGGCTACACCTTC. The gene calls are TRBV5-1 and TRBJ1-2; D gene ambiguous. V was trimmed by 4 bases and J by 1 base, leaving 11 bases between them. CDR1 is SGHRS, CDR2 YFSETQ, per germline. This CDR3 region has 14 residues.

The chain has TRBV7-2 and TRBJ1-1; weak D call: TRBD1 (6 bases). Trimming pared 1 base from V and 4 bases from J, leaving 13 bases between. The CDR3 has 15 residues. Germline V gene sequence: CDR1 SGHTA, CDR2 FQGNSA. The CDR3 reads CASSLDAGAGTEAFF. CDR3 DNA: TGTGCCAGCAGCTTAGATGCGGGGGCTGGCACTGAAGCTTTCTTT.

The CDR3 sequence is CASSLPGQAQETQYF. In nucleotides, the CDR3 is TGTGCCAGCAGCTTGCCCGGACAGGCCCAAGAGACCCAGTACTTC. V gene TRBV5-4 combines with J gene TRBJ2-5, with 7 bases aligning to TRBD1. CDR3 size: 15 residues. V was pared by 1 base and J by 1 base, with 4 bases of the junction left unmatched. CDR1 is SGHNT and CDR2 is YYREEE in the germline V gene (reference sequence).

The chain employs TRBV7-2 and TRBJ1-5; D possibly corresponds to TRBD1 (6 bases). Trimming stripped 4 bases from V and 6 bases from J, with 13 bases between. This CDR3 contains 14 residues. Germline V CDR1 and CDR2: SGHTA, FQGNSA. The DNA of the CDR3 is TGTGCCAGCAGCTCGAGGGGGGGAGTTCAGCCCCAGCATTTT. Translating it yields CASSSRGGVQPQHF.

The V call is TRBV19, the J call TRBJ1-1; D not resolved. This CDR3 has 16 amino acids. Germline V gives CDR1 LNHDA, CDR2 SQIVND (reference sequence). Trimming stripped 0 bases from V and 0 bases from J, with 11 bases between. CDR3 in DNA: TGTGCCAGTAGTATAGACCGGTTGGGCATGAACACTGAAGCTTTCTTT. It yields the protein CASSIDRLGMNTEAFF.

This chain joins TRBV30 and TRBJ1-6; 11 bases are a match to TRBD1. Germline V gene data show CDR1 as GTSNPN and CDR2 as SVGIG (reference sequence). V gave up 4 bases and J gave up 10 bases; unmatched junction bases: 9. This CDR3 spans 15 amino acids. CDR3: CAWTFGQGAYSPLHF. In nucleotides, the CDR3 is TGTGCCTGGACCTTCGGACAGGGGGCTTACTCACCCCTCCACTTT.

In DNA, the CDR3 is TGTGCCAGCAGTTACCCTGGCAGGGGAAAGGGTGAAGCTTTCTTT. Translating it yields CASSYPGRGKGEAFF. J is TRBJ1-1 and V is TRBV6-5; D is perhaps TRBD1 (6 bases). Trimming took off 2 bases at V and 7 bases at J, with 17 bases between the two ends. Germline lookup yields CDR1 MNHEY and CDR2 SVGAGI. CDR3 length: 15 residues.

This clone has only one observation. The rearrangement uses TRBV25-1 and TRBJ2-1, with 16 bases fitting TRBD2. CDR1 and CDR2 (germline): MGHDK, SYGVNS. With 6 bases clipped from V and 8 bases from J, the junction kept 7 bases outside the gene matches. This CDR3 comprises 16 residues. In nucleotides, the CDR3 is TGTGCCAGCAGCCGGACCGGGACTAGCGGGAGGGATGAGCAGTTCTTC. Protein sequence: CASSRTGTSGRDEQFF.

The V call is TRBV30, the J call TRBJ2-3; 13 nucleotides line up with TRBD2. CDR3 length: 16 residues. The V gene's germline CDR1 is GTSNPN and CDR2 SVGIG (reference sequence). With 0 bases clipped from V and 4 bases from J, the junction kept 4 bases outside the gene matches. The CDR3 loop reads CAWSVGLAGLADTQYF. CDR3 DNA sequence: TGTGCCTGGAGTGTGGGACTAGCGGGACTGGCAGATACGCAGTATTTT.

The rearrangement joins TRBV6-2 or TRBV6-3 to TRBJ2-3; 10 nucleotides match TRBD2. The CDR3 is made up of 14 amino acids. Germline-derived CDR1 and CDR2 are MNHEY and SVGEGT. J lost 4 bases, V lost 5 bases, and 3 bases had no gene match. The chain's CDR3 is CASSPGTSADTQYF. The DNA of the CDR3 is TGTGCCAGCAGTCCCGGGACTAGCGCAGATACGCAGTATTTT.

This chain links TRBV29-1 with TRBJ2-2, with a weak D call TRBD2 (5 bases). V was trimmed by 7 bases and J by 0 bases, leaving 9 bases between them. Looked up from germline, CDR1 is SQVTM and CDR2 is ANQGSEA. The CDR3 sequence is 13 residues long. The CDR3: CSARTSNTGELFF. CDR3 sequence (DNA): TGCAGCGCAAGGACTTCGAACACCGGGGAGCTGTTTTTT.

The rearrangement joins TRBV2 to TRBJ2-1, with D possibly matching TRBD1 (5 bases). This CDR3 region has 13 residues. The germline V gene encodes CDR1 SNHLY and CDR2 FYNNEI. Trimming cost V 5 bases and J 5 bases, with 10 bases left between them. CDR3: CASSLDSHNEQFF. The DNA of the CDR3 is TGTGCCAGCAGTTTAGACAGCCACAATGAGCAGTTCTTC. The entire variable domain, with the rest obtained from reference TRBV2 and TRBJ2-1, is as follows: EPEVTQTPSHQVTQMGQEVILRCVPISNHLYFYWYRQILGQKVEFLVSFYNNEISEKSEIFDDQFSVERPDGSNFTLKIRSTKLEDSAMYFCASSLDSHNEQFFGPGTRLTVL.

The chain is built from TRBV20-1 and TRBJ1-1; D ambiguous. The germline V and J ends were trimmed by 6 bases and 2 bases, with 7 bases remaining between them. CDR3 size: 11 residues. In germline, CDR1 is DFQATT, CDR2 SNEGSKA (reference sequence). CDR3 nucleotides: TGCAGTGCCTACTTAAACACTGAAGCTTTCTTT. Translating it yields CSAYLNTEAFF.